This TCR beta chain was sequenced for a study of cytomegalovirus exposure and HLA in healthy donors. In the study overall: The 95 to 150 validation repertoires and the roughly 680 first-cohort repertoires shared a platform, a later analysis reported.

Remarks on this clone: Its antigen is currently unknown.

Study-wide points: Overall, roughly 170 TCR beta chains were annotated as cytomegalovirus-associated. In vitro checks showed that a few CMV-associated chains really do target CMV antigens. Most sequenced TCRs were rare (though some public TCRs occurred in many donors).

Germline lookup yields CDR1 WNHNN and CDR2 SYGVQD (reference sequence). V was pared by 6 bases and J by 7 bases, with 12 bases of the junction left unmatched. The CDR3 sequence is 15 residues long. The repertoire was sequenced with immunoSEQ multiplex PCR; TCRdb's copy has only in-frame clones and lacks some. This table holds 70,000 or so clones, around 94% found once. This receptor was taken from a young man in good health and CMV-seropositive. Sequences were obtained from PBMCs. The chain is built from TRBV10-1 and TRBJ1-1; TRBD1 agrees at 9 bases. The CDR3 sequence: CASSRTTGGADEAFF. CDR3 nucleotides: TGCGCCAGCAGCCGTACCACAGGGGGCGCCGATGAAGCTTTCTTT.